A single sample gave rise to the 28 T cell receptor beta chains below, sequenced in a study of OX40 agonist ivuxolimab in advanced cancers. TCRdb's table, derived via immunoSEQ multiplex PCR, lists solely in-frame clones and lacks some. In the table there are 30,000 to 45,000 clones, 60% to 85% of which are singletons. The sample in question was CD4+ or CD8+ T cells sorted from blood, obtained in a trial of the OX40 agonist ivuxolimab. The receptors here all came from an adult with an advanced solid tumor such as melanoma, head and neck, liver or kidney cancer.

V and J are TRBV14 and TRBJ2-7, with 7 nucleotides matching TRBD1. V was clipped by 3 bases and J by 6 bases; unmatched bases: 11. This CDR3 has 15 residues. CDR1 and CDR2 from the germline V gene are SGHDN and FVKESK. This CDR3 is CASSQATGNRVEQYF. Written as DNA, the CDR3 is TGTGCCAGCAGCCAGGCGACAGGGAATCGGGTCGAGCAGTACTTC.

This chain uses TRBV5-4 with TRBJ1-2; TRBD1 is a possible D gene (5 bases). The CDR3 covers 14 residues. Germline CDR1 and CDR2: SGHNT and YYREEE (reference sequence). V lost 6 bases and J lost 0, with 12 bases in between. The CDR3 loop is CASNPGGTNYGYTF. CDR3 sequence (DNA): TGTGCCAGCAACCCGGGGGGGACTAACTATGGCTACACCTTC.

The V call is TRBV2, the J call TRBJ2-2; TRBD2 aligns across 12 bases. This CDR3 comprises 15 residues. Unmatched junction bases numbered 2, after V lost 2 bases and J lost 7 bases. Germline V gene lookup returns CDR1 SNHLY and CDR2 FYNNEI. The CDR3, as DNA: TGTGCCAGCAGTGAACTAGCGGGAGGGGTCGGGGAGCTGTTTTTT. Protein sequence: CASSELAGGVGELFF.

This rearrangement joins TRBV27 to TRBJ2-7, with D possibly called TRBD1 or TRBD2 (5 bases each). The germline CDR1 and CDR2 sequences are MNHEY and SMNVEV (reference sequence). The CDR3 has 14 residues. Trimming stripped 3 bases from V and 2 bases from J, with 11 bases between. CDR3 nucleotide sequence: TGTGCCAGCAGTTTTTGGGGACGAGCCTACGAGCAGTACTTC. Translating gives CASSFWGRAYEQYF.

The chain uses TRBV30 and TRBJ2-1, with D possibly being TRBD2 (5 bases). The germline V gene encodes CDR1 GTSNPN and CDR2 SVGIG (reference sequence). The CDR3 is made up of 14 amino acids. The V end was cut by 4 bases, the J end by 9 bases, with 19 bases between. The CDR3 here is CAWNPLSGRFEQFF. Here the CDR3 DNA reads TGTGCCTGGAATCCCCTATCGGGAAGGTTTGAGCAGTTCTTC.

The chain uses TRBV6-5 and TRBJ2-7; a possible D gene is TRBD1 (6 bases). The germline V gene encodes CDR1 MNHEY and CDR2 SVGAGI. V lost 2 bases to trimming and J lost 6 bases, with 11 bases between them. The CDR3 contains 13 residues. The CDR3: CASSYGGRGEQYF. In nucleotides, the CDR3 is TGTGCCAGCAGTTACGGCGGCAGGGGCGAGCAGTACTTC.

The chain couples TRBV19 to TRBJ1-4, with D perhaps TRBD1 (6 bases). V was pared by 8 bases and J by 8 bases, with 12 bases between. Germline CDR1 LNHDA, CDR2 SQIVND (reference sequence). This CDR3 has 12 residues. The CDR3: CASRLRGEKLFF. In DNA, the CDR3 is TGTGCCAGTCGCTTGAGGGGGGAAAAACTGTTTTTT.

The chain carries TRBV28 and TRBJ2-1; 9 nucleotides agree with TRBD1. Unmatched junction bases numbered 2, after V lost 3 bases and J lost 2 bases. CDR3 length: 15 amino acids. CDR1 MDHEN and CDR2 SYDVKM come from the germline V gene. CDR3 nucleotide sequence: TGTGCCAGCAGTTTTGGGGACAGGGCCTACAATGAGCAGTTCTTC. Amino acid sequence: CASSFGDRAYNEQFF.

The gene calls are TRBV7-9 and TRBJ2-1; D unresolved. Germline CDR1 is SEHNR and CDR2 is FQNEAQ (reference sequence). Trimming pared 3 bases from V and 0 bases from J, leaving 6 bases between. The CDR3 is 14 residues long. The CDR3 bases are TGTGCCAGCAGCTTGCTAAGCTCCTACAATGAGCAGTTCTTC. It codes for CASSLLSSYNEQFF.

This clone was seen a single time. This CDR3 is CASSLVGTGELFF. The CDR3 DNA follows: TGTGCCAGCAGCTTAGTTGGTACCGGGGAGCTGTTTTTT. V gene TRBV11-2 combines with J gene TRBJ2-2; D call uncertain. The CDR3 is 13 residues long. Germline V gene sequence: CDR1 SGHAT, CDR2 FQNNGV. V dropped 1 base and J dropped 5 bases, with 5 bases sitting between them.

J is TRBJ1-1 and V is TRBV5-6; a weak D match, TRBD1 (5 bases). The CDR3 has 15 residues. CDR1 SGHDT and CDR2 YYEEEE come from the germline V gene. The germline V and J ends were trimmed by 3 bases and 1 base, with 13 bases remaining between them. Here the CDR3 DNA reads TGTGCCAGCAGCTCGGCCTCTGGGGGGAACACTGAAGCTTTCTTT. Encoded protein: CASSSASGGNTEAFF.

As concerns this clone: The identical CDR3 is also encoded by other nucleotide sequences in the sample. The rearrangement uses TRBV7-9 and TRBJ2-6; D remains ambiguous. The V gene's germline CDR1 is SEHNR and CDR2 FQNEAQ (reference sequence). The ends were cut back, 1 base at V and 0 bases at J, with 4 bases in the middle. The CDR3 consists of 15 residues. The CDR3 sequence: CASSLEVSGANVLTF. CDR3 bases: TGTGCCAGCAGCTTAGAAGTCTCTGGGGCCAACGTCCTGACTTTC.

This chain connects TRBV7-2 to TRBJ2-3, with a weak D call TRBD2 (6 bases). The CDR3 contains 15 residues. V dropped 5 bases and J dropped 1 base, with 13 bases sitting between them. Looked up from germline, CDR1 is SGHTA and CDR2 is FQGNSA. CDR3 bases: TGTGCCAGCAGCCCCAAGGAGGGCCGCACAGATACGCAGTATTTT. Translated: CASSPKEGRTDTQYF.

The rearrangement joins TRBV7-9 to TRBJ1-1; perhaps TRBD1 as D (5 bases). The V gene lost 5 bases and the J gene lost 2 bases, with 12 bases spanning the gap. The CDR3 runs to 14 residues. In germline, CDR1 is SEHNR, CDR2 FQNEAQ (reference sequence). DNA for the CDR3: TGTGCCAGCAGCCCACAGACAGTAAACACTGAAGCTTTCTTT. Translating it yields CASSPQTVNTEAFF.

CDR3: CASSEDGYNEQFF. The CDR3 DNA reads TGTGCCAGCAGTGAAGACGGGTACAATGAGCAGTTCTTC. The rearrangement links TRBV2 to TRBJ2-1; D uncertain. Germline loops: CDR1 SNHLY, CDR2 FYNNEI. This CDR3 region has 13 residues. Trimming left V 1 base short and J 4 bases short, with 5 bases between.

This clone appeared once. This chain links TRBV5-1 with TRBJ1-3, with D tentatively TRBD1 (6 bases). V lost 2 bases and J 4 bases, leaving 16 bases between the germline ends. The length of the CDR3 is 16 residues. CDR1 SGHRS and CDR2 YFSETQ come from the germline V gene. CDR3 residues: CASSFSGALGGNTIYF. In nucleotides, the CDR3 is TGCGCCAGCAGCTTTTCAGGGGCTCTCGGCGGAAACACCATATATTTT.

CDR3 residues: CASSSSYEQYF. CDR3 DNA sequence: TGCGCCAGCAGTTCGAGCTACGAGCAGTACTTC. The chain couples TRBV10-2 to TRBJ2-7; unclear D gene. The ends were cut back, 5 bases at V and 3 bases at J, with 5 bases in the middle. The CDR3 runs to 11 residues. Germline V gene lookup returns CDR1 WSHSY and CDR2 SAAADI.

The J gene is TRBJ2-2, the V gene TRBV5-1; perhaps D is TRBD1 or TRBD2 (7 bases each). Germline V CDR1 and CDR2: SGHRS, YFSETQ. Deletions cut 4 bases from V and 2 bases from J, with 12 bases between. This CDR3 has 15 residues. The CDR3 sequence: CASSRGGGNTGELFF. CDR3 sequence (DNA): TGCGCCAGCAGCCGGGGAGGGGGCAACACCGGGGAGCTGTTTTTT.

V and J are TRBV28 and TRBJ1-2, with 8 bases lining up with TRBD1. Germline V lookup: CDR1 MDHEN, CDR2 SYDVKM. This CDR3 contains 15 residues. V trimming: 1 base; J trimming: 5 bases; junction bases outside the gene matches: 6. CDR3 DNA: TGTGCCAGCAGTTTATCTGGACAGGGAAGGTATGGCTACACCTTC. This encodes CASSLSGQGRYGYTF.

The rearrangement links TRBV4-1 to TRBJ2-7; 7 bases line up with TRBD1. Germline-derived CDR1 and CDR2 are MGHRA and YSYEKL. The CDR3 spans 15 residues. The ends lost 0 bases at V and 4 bases at J; junction bases unmatched: 6. The CDR3: CASSQDIGGGYEQYF. The CDR3 DNA follows: TGCGCCAGCAGCCAAGATATAGGGGGCGGGTACGAGCAGTACTTC.

This rearrangement joins TRBV7-9 to TRBJ1-2; the match to TRBD1 covers 12 bases. The germline V gene has CDR1 SEHNR and CDR2 FQNEAQ (reference sequence). With 5 bases clipped from V and 7 bases from J, the junction kept 8 bases outside the gene matches. The CDR3 is 15 residues long. The CDR3 sequence: CASSTGTGGWSGYTF. The CDR3 nucleotides are TGTGCCAGCAGCACCGGGACAGGGGGCTGGAGTGGCTACACCTTC.

This clone appeared once. The chain carries TRBV29-1 and TRBJ1-5, with D possibly TRBD1 on 5 matching bases. Germline V gene lookup returns CDR1 SQVTM and CDR2 ANQGSEA. Trimming left V 7 bases short and J 2 bases short, with 12 bases between. CDR3 size: 13 residues. The CDR3 region has the DNA TGCAGCGGTGGGGACGGACGCAATCAGCCCCAGCATTTT. Amino acid sequence: CSGGDGRNQPQHF.

CDR3: CASSERKGISNQPQHF. The CDR3 DNA follows: TGTGCCAGCAGTGAAAGAAAAGGGATTAGCAATCAGCCCCAGCATTTT. The V gene is TRBV6-1, the J gene TRBJ1-5; D is unresolved. This CDR3 has 16 residues. CDR1 is MNHNS and CDR2 is SASEGT in the germline V gene. Trimming shortened V by 2 bases and J by 0 bases, and 11 bases separated the two germline ends.

For this clone: Sequence at one end of the junction differs from germline and may be a read error. The chain couples TRBV28 to TRBJ1-2; D might be TRBD1 (5 bases). CDR1 is MDHEN and CDR2 is SYDVKM in the germline V gene. The CDR3 is 13 residues long. This chain's CDR3 is CASFPRGVPLNNF. CDR3 DNA: TGTGCCAGCTTTCCGCGGGGCGTCCCACTTAACAATTTC.

The chain combines TRBV6-6 with TRBJ2-1; a weak D match, TRBD2 (6 bases). Trimming left V 4 bases short and J 0 bases short, with 13 bases between. The germline CDR1 and CDR2 sequences are MNHNY and SVGAGI (reference sequence). This CDR3 comprises 16 residues. CDR3 amino acids: CASSFGSGSSYNEQFF. The CDR3 bases are TGTGCCAGCAGTTTCGGGAGCGGTAGCTCCTACAATGAGCAGTTCTTC.

CDR3 DNA: TGTGCCAGCAGCCGAATATTCCGGGACACCACAAACATTCAGTACTTC. Its protein product is CASSRIFRDTTNIQYF. The rearrangement joins TRBV7-9 to TRBJ2-4; the D gene is possibly TRBD1 (6 bases). This CDR3 has 16 residues. Trimming left V 5 bases short and J 6 bases short, with 20 bases between. Germline V gene lookup returns CDR1 SEHNR and CDR2 FQNEAQ (reference sequence).

The chain combines TRBV29-1 with TRBJ2-1; possibly TRBD2 for D (5 bases). Germline lookup yields CDR1 SQVTM and CDR2 ANQGSEA. The CDR3 is made up of 11 amino acids. V was clipped by 5 bases and J by 9 bases, with 11 bases between them. DNA of the CDR3: TGCAGCGTTCGGACTCTGGGTGAGCAGTTCTTC. Protein sequence: CSVRTLGEQFF.

This clone was picked up one time. The CDR3 nucleotides are TGTGCCAGCTCAACTGGGACTTCGGGAAATGAGCAGTTCTTC. Amino acids: CASSTGTSGNEQFF. The chain couples TRBV18 to TRBJ2-1; D may be TRBD2 (6 bases). The CDR3 consists of 14 residues. V lost 5 bases and J lost 7, with 15 bases in between. The germline V gene encodes CDR1 KGHSH and CDR2 LQKENI.